The 29 T cell receptor beta chains below all came from one sample that was sequenced in a study of T cell responses to AZD1222 COVID-19 vaccine. Assay used: immunoSEQ multiplex PCR; TCRdb lists only in-frame clones, some missing. The data contain approximately 120,000 clones, over 80% of them singletons. Specimen: peripheral blood, collected on day 0 of AZD1222 vaccination. The receptors here all came from an adult in good health.

V gene TRBV6-5 combines with J gene TRBJ1-1; D is possibly TRBD1 (6 bases). Germline values: CDR1 MNHEY, CDR2 SVGAGI. The CDR3 consists of 15 residues. V dropped 0 bases and J dropped 4 bases, with 12 bases sitting between them. The CDR3, as DNA: TGTGCCAGCAGTTACTCCGACAGGTCGGGCACTGAAGCTTTCTTT. The encoded protein is CASSYSDRSGTEAFF.

The rearrangement uses TRBV7-3 and TRBJ1-1; the D is unclear. The CDR3 sequence is 14 residues long. V was clipped by 0 bases and J by 4 bases, with 9 bases between them. The germline V gene has CDR1 SGHTA and CDR2 FQGTGA. The CDR3 DNA reads TGTGCCAGCAGCTTAACCGGTTCGTCCACTGAAGCTTTCTTT. Translation: CASSLTGSSTEAFF.

This rearrangement joins TRBV14 to TRBJ1-2, with D possibly matching TRBD1 (6 bases). This CDR3 region has 15 residues. Trimming took 4 bases from V and 8 from J, leaving 20 bases between them. The germline V gene encodes CDR1 SGHDN and CDR2 FVKESK. DNA for the CDR3: TGTGCCAGCAGCCCGTTTGACAGGCCTCCTAGAGGCTACACCTTC. This gives the protein CASSPFDRPPRGYTF.

V and J are TRBV29-1 and TRBJ2-3; unclear D gene. The V and J ends lost 1 base and 4 bases respectively, with 6 bases between them. CDR3 size: 12 residues. Germline values: CDR1 SQVTM, CDR2 ANQGSEA. CDR3 in amino acids: CSVEGTADTQYF. The CDR3 DNA is TGCAGCGTTGAAGGGACGGCAGATACGCAGTATTTT.

This chain connects TRBV19 to TRBJ1-5; TRBD1 agrees at 7 bases. Germline V gives CDR1 LNHDA, CDR2 SQIVND (reference sequence). Germline trimming cut 4 bases from V and 6 bases from J; bases unmatched to any gene: 9. The CDR3 loop spans 15 amino acids. The CDR3 DNA sequence: TGTGCCAGTAGTACCTGGGACAGCATTGGTCAGCCCCAGCATTTT. As protein: CASSTWDSIGQPQHF.

V and J are TRBV29-1 and TRBJ2-7, with D possibly being TRBD1 (6 bases). CDR3 length equals 12 residues. The V end was cut by 5 bases, the J end by 2 bases, with 10 bases between. The germline V gene has CDR1 SQVTM and CDR2 ANQGSEA. This CDR3 is CSVPGVAYEQYF. In DNA, the CDR3 is TGCAGCGTTCCAGGGGTGGCCTACGAGCAGTACTTC.

The chain links TRBV19 to TRBJ1-5; D is unresolved. The germline V and J ends were trimmed by 7 bases and 11 bases, with 9 bases remaining between them. The CDR3 sequence is 10 residues long. Germline CDR1 and CDR2: LNHDA and SQIVND (reference sequence). The CDR3: CASKGGTQHF. The CDR3, as DNA: TGTGCCAGTAAGGGAGGGACCCAGCATTTT.

The chain couples TRBV28 to TRBJ2-3, with D perhaps TRBD1 or TRBD2 (5 bases each). CDR1 MDHEN and CDR2 SYDVKM come from the germline V gene. The CDR3 consists of 14 residues. Trimming pared 11 bases from V and 2 bases from J, leaving 17 bases between. As DNA, the CDR3 is TGTGCCGGCTCGTGGGGGACCCACACAGATACGCAGTATTTT. It specifies CAGSWGTHTDTQYF.

The chain combines TRBV19 with TRBJ1-2; D gene uncertain. Germline CDR1 LNHDA, CDR2 SQIVND (reference sequence). The ends were cut back, 3 bases at V and 0 bases at J, with 5 bases in the middle. This CDR3 contains 13 residues. CDR3 protein: CASSIATNYGYTF. In DNA, the CDR3 is TGTGCCAGTAGTATTGCGACTAACTATGGCTACACCTTC.

The chain employs TRBV6-2 or TRBV6-3 and TRBJ2-1, with 15 bases fitting TRBD2. CDR1 MNHEY and CDR2 SVGEGT come from the germline V gene. This CDR3 has 17 residues. V dropped 5 bases and J dropped 10; count of bases not matched to a gene: 12. The CDR3 loop is CASSGIRRTSGREEQFF. In DNA, the CDR3 is TGTGCCAGCAGTGGGATCCGACGGACTAGCGGGAGGGAAGAGCAGTTCTTC.

This clone showed up just a few times. The V gene is TRBV2, the J gene TRBJ1-3; TRBD1 might be the D (6 bases). The CDR3 is 15 amino acids. V lost 8 bases to trimming and J lost 0 bases, with 14 bases between them. Germline loops: CDR1 SNHLY, CDR2 FYNNEI. The CDR3 coding sequence is TGTGCCAGCTATACTGGACAGAGCTCTGGAAACACCATATATTTT. It encodes CASYTGQSSGNTIYF.

The genes are TRBV7-9 and TRBJ2-7; D is undetermined. Germline values: CDR1 SEHNR, CDR2 FQNEAQ (reference sequence). Trimming stripped 2 bases from V and 0 bases from J, with 11 bases between. The CDR3 runs to 15 residues. CDR3 in amino acids: CASSLLPGLSYEQYF. DNA of the CDR3: TGTGCCAGCAGCTTACTACCGGGCCTCTCCTACGAGCAGTACTTC.

V is TRBV27 and J is TRBJ2-1; maybe TRBD2 (6 bases). The CDR3 runs 16 residues. Germline-derived CDR1 and CDR2 are MNHEY and SMNVEV (reference sequence). V lost 5 bases to trimming and J lost 10 bases, with 24 bases between them. The CDR3 bases are TGTGCCAGCAGTCAAAGGGGACTCCGCCTGAGCAACGAGCAGTTCTTC. Translation: CASSQRGLRLSNEQFF.

The V and J genes are TRBV12-3 or TRBV12-4 and TRBJ1-2, with a possible D match to TRBD1 (5 bases). The CDR3 covers 13 residues. Trimming took off 4 bases at V and 3 bases at J, with 9 bases between the two ends. The CDR3 region is CASSYGTYYGYTF. DNA for the CDR3: TGTGCCAGCAGTTACGGGACGTACTATGGCTACACCTTC.

V and J are TRBV6-2 or TRBV6-3 and TRBJ2-1; D gene unclear. The CDR3 contains 13 residues. V shed 6 bases and J shed 11 bases, with 17 bases lying between them. The germline gives CDR1 MNHEY, CDR2 SVGEGT. CDR3 region: CASSQDGVRKQFF. CDR3 DNA sequence: TGTGCCAGCAGCCAGGACGGAGTAAGGAAGCAGTTCTTC.

V and J are TRBV20-1 and TRBJ2-7; no definite D call. Trimming cost V 4 bases and J 7 bases, with 11 bases left between them. Germline CDR1 reads DFQATT; CDR2 reads SNEGSKA (reference sequence). This CDR3 has 11 residues. In DNA form, the CDR3 reads TGCAGTGCTACCCACACCGGGGAGCAGTACTTC. Amino acid sequence: CSATHTGEQYF.

The chain carries TRBV7-3 and TRBJ1-1, with unresolved D. This CDR3 region has 12 residues. V shed 5 bases and J shed 1 base, with 5 bases lying between them. Germline CDR1 SGHTA, CDR2 FQGTGA. This chain's CDR3 is CASSAWNTEAFF. CDR3 DNA sequence: TGTGCCAGCAGCGCCTGGAACACTGAAGCTTTCTTT.

This chain links TRBV6-4 with TRBJ2-1; the D is unclear. This CDR3 contains 15 residues. V lost 3 bases, J lost 7 bases, and 16 bases lay in between. Germline CDR1 reads MRHNA; CDR2 reads SNTAGT. CDR3 region: CASSEGTIAQNEQFF. DNA of the CDR3: TGTGCCAGCAGTGAGGGCACTATAGCTCAGAATGAGCAGTTCTTC.

CDR3 sequence reads: CATSRVTFNTEAFF. For the CDR3, the DNA is TGTGCCACCAGCAGAGTTACCTTTAACACTGAAGCTTTCTTT. This chain uses TRBV15 with TRBJ1-1; D is unclear. Trimming took 1 base from V and 2 from J, leaving 8 bases between them. Germline CDR1 LNHNV, CDR2 YYDKDF (reference sequence). CDR3 length: 14 amino acids.

The rearrangement uses TRBV4-2 and TRBJ2-5; D is unclear. Per the germline V gene, CDR1 is LGHNA and CDR2 is YNFKEQ. The CDR3 has 15 amino acids. Trimming removed 0 bases at V and 4 bases at J, with 12 bases between. CDR3 residues: CASSQDFPKRETQYF. The CDR3 nucleotides read TGTGCCAGCAGCCAAGATTTTCCCAAGAGAGAGACCCAGTACTTC.

V gene TRBV28 combines with J gene TRBJ1-3; a weak D match, TRBD1 (5 bases). This CDR3 has 13 amino acids. Germline V gene sequence: CDR1 MDHEN, CDR2 SYDVKM. V was pared by 2 bases and J by 8 bases, with 10 bases between. The CDR3 coding sequence is TGTGCCAGCAGTTTAGGGGGGTTGGACACCATATATTTT. Encoded protein: CASSLGGLDTIYF.

J is TRBJ1-6 and V is TRBV7-6; no firm D call. The V end was cut by 4 bases, the J end by 7 bases, with 5 bases between. Germline loops: CDR1 SGHVS, CDR2 FNYEAQ. The CDR3 runs to 12 residues. The CDR3 DNA follows: TGTGCCAGCAGCTCAGGAAATTCACCCCTCCACTTT. It yields the protein CASSSGNSPLHF.

The chain recombines TRBV4-1 with TRBJ1-1; D not certain. The CDR3 has 14 amino acids. Trimming left V 0 bases short and J 3 bases short, with 8 bases between. The germline gives CDR1 MGHRA, CDR2 YSYEKL. The CDR3, as DNA: TGCGCCAGCAGCCAAGATGGCCTATACACTGAAGCTTTCTTT. The encoded protein is CASSQDGLYTEAFF.

This chain connects TRBV4-1 to TRBJ2-5; tentatively, D is TRBD1 or TRBD2 (6 bases each). The germline gives CDR1 MGHRA, CDR2 YSYEKL. The V and J ends lost 0 bases and 5 bases respectively, with 13 bases between them. This CDR3 has 15 amino acids. CDR3 DNA sequence: TGCGCCAGCAGCCAAGACCTCGGGGGCGGGGAGACCCAGTACTTC. Amino acids: CASSQDLGGGETQYF.

The J gene is TRBJ2-7, the V gene TRBV9; the match to TRBD1 covers 9 bases. Germline CDR1 reads SGDLS; CDR2 reads YYNGEE. V was pared by 3 bases and J by 4 bases, with 5 bases of the junction left unmatched. The CDR3 sequence is 14 residues long. The chain's CDR3 is CASSGDRGDYEQYF. The CDR3, as DNA: TGTGCCAGCAGCGGCGACAGGGGGGATTACGAGCAGTACTTC.

This clone has only one observation. This rearrangement joins TRBV24-1 to TRBJ1-5, with 7 nucleotides matching TRBD1. Germline values: CDR1 KGHDR, CDR2 SFDVKD. Trimming at V came to 7 bases and at J to 2 bases, leaving 10 bases not matched to a gene. The CDR3 covers 16 residues. CDR3: CATRSTGFSGNQPQHF. In DNA form, the CDR3 reads TGTGCCACCAGATCGACAGGGTTTTCTGGCAATCAGCCCCAGCATTTT.

The genes are TRBV7-3 and TRBJ2-5; weak D call: TRBD2 (5 bases). CDR3 length equals 14 residues. Trimming removed 3 bases from V and 1 base from J, with 9 bases in between. Germline CDR1 is SGHTA and CDR2 is FQGTGA. CDR3 in amino acids: CASSFSGIQETQYF. The CDR3 nucleotides read TGTGCCAGCAGCTTCTCGGGGATCCAAGAGACCCAGTACTTC.

V gene TRBV14 combines with J gene TRBJ1-1; 9 bases agree with TRBD1. V dropped 6 bases and J dropped 4; count of bases not matched to a gene: 6. Germline V gene data show CDR1 as SGHDN and CDR2 as FVKESK. The CDR3 runs to 14 residues. As DNA, the CDR3 is TGTGCCAGCAGTCAGGGACAGGGTGGCACTGAAGCTTTCTTT. This encodes CASSQGQGGTEAFF.

The J gene is TRBJ2-2, the V gene TRBV9; D is unclear. This CDR3 region has 13 residues. V gave up 4 bases and J gave up 6 bases, with 10 bases separating them. Germline V gene data show CDR1 as SGDLS and CDR2 as YYNGEE. CDR3 in DNA: TGTGCCAGCAGCCTCCGCCGGGCCGGGGAGCTGTTTTTT. It specifies CASSLRRAGELFF.